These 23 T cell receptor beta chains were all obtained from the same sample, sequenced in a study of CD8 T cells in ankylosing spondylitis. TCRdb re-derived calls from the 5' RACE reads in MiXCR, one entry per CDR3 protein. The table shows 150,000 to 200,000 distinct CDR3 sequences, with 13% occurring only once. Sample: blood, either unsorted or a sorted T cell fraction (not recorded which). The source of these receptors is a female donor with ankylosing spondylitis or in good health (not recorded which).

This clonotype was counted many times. Here the CDR3 DNA reads TGTGCCAGCAGCCCGGGGACTAGCGGGAGCACAGATACGCAGTATTTT. It translates to CASSPGTSGSTDTQYF. This sequence joins TRBV3-1 and TRBJ2-3; 12 bases are a match to TRBD2. The junction had 2 bases not matched to a gene; V was cut back by 4 bases and J by 0 bases. Looked up from germline, CDR1 is LGHDT and CDR2 is YNNKEL (reference sequence). This CDR3 is built from 16 residues.

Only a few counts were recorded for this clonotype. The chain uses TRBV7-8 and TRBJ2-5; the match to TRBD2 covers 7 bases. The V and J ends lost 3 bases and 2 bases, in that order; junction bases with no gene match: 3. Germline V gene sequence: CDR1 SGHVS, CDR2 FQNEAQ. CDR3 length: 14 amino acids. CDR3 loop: CASSFQGLQETQYF. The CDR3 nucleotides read TGTGCCAGCAGCTTCCAGGGACTACAAGAGACCCAGTACTTC.

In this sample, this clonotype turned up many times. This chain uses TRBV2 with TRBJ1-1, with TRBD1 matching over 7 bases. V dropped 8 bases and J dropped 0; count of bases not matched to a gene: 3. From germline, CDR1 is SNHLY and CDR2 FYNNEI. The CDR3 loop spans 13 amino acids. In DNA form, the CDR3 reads TGTGCCAGCGGGGGGACAGTGAACACTGAAGCTTTCTTT. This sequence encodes CASGGTVNTEAFF.

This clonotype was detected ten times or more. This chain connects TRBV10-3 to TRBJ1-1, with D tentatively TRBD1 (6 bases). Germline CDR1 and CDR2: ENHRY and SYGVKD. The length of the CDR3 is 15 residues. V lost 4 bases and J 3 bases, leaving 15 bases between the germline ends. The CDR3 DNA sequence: TGTGCCATCAGTGCGCCGGACAGAAGCGACACTGAAGCTTTCTTT. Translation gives CAISAPDRSDTEAFF.

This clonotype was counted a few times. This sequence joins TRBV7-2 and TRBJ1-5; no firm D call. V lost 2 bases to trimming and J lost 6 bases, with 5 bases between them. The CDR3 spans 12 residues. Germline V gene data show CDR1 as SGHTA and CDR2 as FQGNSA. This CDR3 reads CASSLLFQPQHF. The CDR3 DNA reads TGTGCCAGCAGCTTATTGTTTCAGCCCCAGCATTTT. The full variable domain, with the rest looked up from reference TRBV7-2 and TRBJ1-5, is GAGVSQSPSNKVTEKGKDVELRCDPISGHTALYWYRQSLGQGLEFLIYFQGNSAPDKSGLPSDRFSAERTGGSVSTLTIQRTQQEDSAVYLCASSLLFQPQHFGDGTRLSIL.

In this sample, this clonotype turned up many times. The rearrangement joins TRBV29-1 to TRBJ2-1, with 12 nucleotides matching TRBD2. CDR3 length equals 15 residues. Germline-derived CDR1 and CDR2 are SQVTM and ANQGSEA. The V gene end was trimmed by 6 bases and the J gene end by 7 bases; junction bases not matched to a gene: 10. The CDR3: CSVEQTSGSGNEQFF. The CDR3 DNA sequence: TGCAGCGTAGAGCAGACTAGCGGGAGTGGGAATGAGCAGTTCTTC.

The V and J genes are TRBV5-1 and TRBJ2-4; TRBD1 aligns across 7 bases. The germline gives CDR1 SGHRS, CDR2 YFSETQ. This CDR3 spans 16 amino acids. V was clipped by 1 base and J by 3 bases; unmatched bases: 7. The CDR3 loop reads CASSLYRGELKNIQYF. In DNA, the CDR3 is TGCGCCAGCAGCTTGTACAGGGGAGAACTCAAAAACATTCAGTACTTC.

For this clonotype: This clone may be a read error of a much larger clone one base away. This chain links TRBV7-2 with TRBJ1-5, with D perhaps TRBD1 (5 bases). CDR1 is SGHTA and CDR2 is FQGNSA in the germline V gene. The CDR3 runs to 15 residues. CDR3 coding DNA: TGTGCCGGCAGCTTAATTGGGGGTAGGAATCAGCCCCAGCATTTT. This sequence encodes CAGSLIGGRNQPQHF.

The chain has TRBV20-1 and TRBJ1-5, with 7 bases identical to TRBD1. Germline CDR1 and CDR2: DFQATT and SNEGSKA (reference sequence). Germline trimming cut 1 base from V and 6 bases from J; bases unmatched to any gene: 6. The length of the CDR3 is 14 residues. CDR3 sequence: CSARGTGEVQPQHF. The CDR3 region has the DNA TGCAGTGCTAGAGGAACAGGGGAGGTTCAGCCCCAGCATTTT.

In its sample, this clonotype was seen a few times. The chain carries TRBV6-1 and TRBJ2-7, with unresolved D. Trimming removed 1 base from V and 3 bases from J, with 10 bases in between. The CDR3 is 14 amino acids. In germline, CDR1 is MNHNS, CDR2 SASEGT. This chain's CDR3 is CASSEEPRSYEQYF. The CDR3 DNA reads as TGTGCCAGCAGTGAAGAACCCAGAAGCTACGAGCAGTACTTC.

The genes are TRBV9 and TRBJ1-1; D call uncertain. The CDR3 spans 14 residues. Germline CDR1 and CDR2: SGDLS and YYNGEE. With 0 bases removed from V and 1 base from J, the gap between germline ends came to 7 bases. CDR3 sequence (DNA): TGTGCCAGCAGCGTAGCTTCCGGGAACACTGAAGCTTTCTTT. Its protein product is CASSVASGNTEAFF.

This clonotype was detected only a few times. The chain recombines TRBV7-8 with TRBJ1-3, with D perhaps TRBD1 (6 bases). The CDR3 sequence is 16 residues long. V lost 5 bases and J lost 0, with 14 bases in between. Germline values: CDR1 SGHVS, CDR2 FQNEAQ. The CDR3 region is CASSPRTANSGNTIYF. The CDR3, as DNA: TGTGCCAGCAGCCCGCGGACAGCTAACTCTGGAAACACCATATATTTT.

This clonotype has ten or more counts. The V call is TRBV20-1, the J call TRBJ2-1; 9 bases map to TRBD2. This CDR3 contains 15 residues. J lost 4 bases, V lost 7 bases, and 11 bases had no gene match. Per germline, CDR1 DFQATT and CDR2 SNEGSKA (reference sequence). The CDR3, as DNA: TGCAGTGTTGGGCTGGCTAGCGGGAATTACAATGAGCAGTTCTTC. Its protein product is CSVGLASGNYNEQFF.

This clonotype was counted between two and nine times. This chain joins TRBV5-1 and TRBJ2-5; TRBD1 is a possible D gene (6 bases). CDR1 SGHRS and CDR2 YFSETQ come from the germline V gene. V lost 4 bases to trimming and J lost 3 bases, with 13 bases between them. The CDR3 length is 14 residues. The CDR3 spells CASSQLEGEETQYF. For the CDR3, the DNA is TGCGCCAGCAGCCAACTAGAGGGGGAAGAGACCCAGTACTTC.

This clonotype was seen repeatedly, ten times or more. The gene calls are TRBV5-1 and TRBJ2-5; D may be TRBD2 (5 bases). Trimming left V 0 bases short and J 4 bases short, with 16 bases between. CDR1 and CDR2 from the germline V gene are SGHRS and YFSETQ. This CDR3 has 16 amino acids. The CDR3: CASSLDGSRGLETQYF. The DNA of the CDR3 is TGCGCCAGCAGCTTGGATGGCTCAAGAGGGTTAGAGACCCAGTACTTC.

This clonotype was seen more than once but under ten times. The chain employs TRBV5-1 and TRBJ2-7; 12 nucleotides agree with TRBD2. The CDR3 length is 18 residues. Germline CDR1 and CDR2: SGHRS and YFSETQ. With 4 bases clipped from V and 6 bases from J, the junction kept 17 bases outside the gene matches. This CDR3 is CASSTAASGRARSSEQYF. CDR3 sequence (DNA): TGCGCCAGCAGCACCGCGGCTAGCGGGAGGGCCCGTAGCTCCGAGCAGTACTTC. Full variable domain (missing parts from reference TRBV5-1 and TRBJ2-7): KAGVTQTPRYLIKTRGQQVTLSCSPISGHRSVSWYQQTPGQGLQFLFEYFSETQRNKGNFPGRFSGRQFSNSRSEMNVSTLELGDSALYLCASSTAASGRARSSEQYFGPGTRLTVT.

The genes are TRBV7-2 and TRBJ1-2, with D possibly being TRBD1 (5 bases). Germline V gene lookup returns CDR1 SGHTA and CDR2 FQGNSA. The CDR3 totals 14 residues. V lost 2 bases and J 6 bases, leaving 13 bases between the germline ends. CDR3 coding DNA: TGTGCCAGCAGCTTATCACAGGCTAAGCATGGCTACACCTTC. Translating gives CASSLSQAKHGYTF.

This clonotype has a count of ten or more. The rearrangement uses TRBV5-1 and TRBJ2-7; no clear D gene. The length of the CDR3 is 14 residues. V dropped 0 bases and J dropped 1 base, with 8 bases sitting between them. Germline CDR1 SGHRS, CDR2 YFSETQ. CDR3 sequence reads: CASSLVGGSYEQYF. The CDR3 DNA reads TGCGCCAGCAGCTTGGTAGGCGGTTCCTACGAGCAGTACTTC. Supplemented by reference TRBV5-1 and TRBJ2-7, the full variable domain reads KAGVTQTPRYLIKTRGQQVTLSCSPISGHRSVSWYQQTPGQGLQFLFEYFSETQRNKGNFPGRFSGRQFSNSRSEMNVSTLELGDSALYLCASSLVGGSYEQYFGPGTRLTVT.

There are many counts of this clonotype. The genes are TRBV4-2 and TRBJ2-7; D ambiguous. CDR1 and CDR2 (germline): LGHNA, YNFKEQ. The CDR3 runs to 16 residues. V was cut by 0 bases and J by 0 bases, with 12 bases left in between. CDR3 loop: CASSQDIAGASYEQYF. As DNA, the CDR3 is TGTGCCAGCAGCCAAGATATTGCCGGCGCCTCCTACGAGCAGTACTTC.

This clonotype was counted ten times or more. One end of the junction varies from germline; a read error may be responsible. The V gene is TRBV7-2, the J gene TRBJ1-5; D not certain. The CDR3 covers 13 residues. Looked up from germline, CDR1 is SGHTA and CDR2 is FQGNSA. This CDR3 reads CASSPRPGEIANF. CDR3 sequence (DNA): TGTGCCAGCAGCCCAAGACCGGGCGAAATCGCAAATTTT.

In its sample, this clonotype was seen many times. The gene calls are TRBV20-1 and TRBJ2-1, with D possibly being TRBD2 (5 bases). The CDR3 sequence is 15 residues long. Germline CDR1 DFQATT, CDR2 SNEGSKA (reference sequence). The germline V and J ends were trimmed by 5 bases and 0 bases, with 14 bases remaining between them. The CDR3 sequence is CSAPDFLSSYNEQFF. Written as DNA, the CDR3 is TGCAGTGCTCCGGACTTTCTGAGCTCCTACAATGAGCAGTTCTTC.

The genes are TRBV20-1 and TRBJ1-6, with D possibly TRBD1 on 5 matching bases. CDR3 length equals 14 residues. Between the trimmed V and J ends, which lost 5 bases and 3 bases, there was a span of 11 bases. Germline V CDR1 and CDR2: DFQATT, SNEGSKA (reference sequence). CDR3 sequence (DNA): TGCAGTGCTCGGGGGGGGTACTATAATTCACCCCTCCACTTT. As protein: CSARGGYYNSPLHF.

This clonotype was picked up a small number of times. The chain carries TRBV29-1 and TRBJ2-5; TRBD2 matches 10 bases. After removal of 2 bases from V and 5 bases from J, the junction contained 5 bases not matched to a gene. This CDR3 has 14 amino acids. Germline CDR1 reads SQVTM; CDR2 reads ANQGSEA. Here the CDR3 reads CSVEKREGEETQYF. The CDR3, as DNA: TGCAGCGTTGAAAAGCGGGAGGGGGAGGAGACCCAGTACTTC.